The rows below give T cell receptor beta chains drawn from one sample of a study of shared clonotypes between healthy human individuals. Clones were sequenced by immunoSEQ multiplex PCR, and TCRdb holds only the in-frame ones, with some missing. Among around 1.1 million clones, approximately 75% were seen once, and the ten largest hold roughly 0.83%. The sample consisted of memory CD4+ T cells from PBMCs. The source is a man aged 18-30 years in good health. Some clones in this sample may be carry-over from other donors' samples. CDR3s leave out the opening cysteine and the closing phenylalanine or tryptophan. Each record gives: D gene, J gene, V gene, CDR3 protein. D genes are given only for firm matches.

TRBD1,TRBJ1-2,TRBV6-1,ASRVNYVTGAGYT
TRBD1,TRBJ2-7,TRBV5-4,ASSLAGQGAYEQY
-,TRBJ2-3,TRBV11-2,ASSLMAGSDTQY
-,TRBJ1-5,TRBV19,ASSIGPWSNQPQH
TRBD1,TRBJ2-1,TRBV7-9,ASSSRRDSSYNEQF
-,TRBJ1-1,TRBV7-8,ASSPRDTLLNTEAF
-,TRBJ1-1,TRBV11-2,ASSRLTLNTEAF
TRBD2,TRBJ2-3,TRBV9,ASSVVGGRGDTQY
TRBD1,TRBJ1-5,TRBV7-2,ASSQRTGDQPQH
-,TRBJ2-6,TRBV4-2,ASSQEQGSGANVLT
TRBD2,TRBJ2-1,TRBV7-2,ASSLTSGFSYNEQF
-,TRBJ2-7,TRBV7-2,ASSPLLGLEQY
-,TRBJ2-3,TRBV7-7,ASSLGQVGTDTQY
-,TRBJ2-7,TRBV19,ASSRDIAYEQY
TRBD1,TRBJ2-5,TRBV15,ATSRLGDSYNQY
-,TRBJ1-5,TRBV12-5,ASGLEAGQPQH
-,TRBJ1-2,TRBV6-5,ASSTGTLGSYT
-,TRBJ2-6,TRBV29-1,SVRQGANVLT
-,TRBJ1-1,TRBV7-8,ASRSDRALTEAF
TRBD2,TRBJ2-2,TRBV9,ASSVVAGSTGELF
-,TRBJ2-1,TRBV7-2,ASSSGTLRDEQF
TRBD1,TRBJ1-2,TRBV28,ASSSPGTGNGYT
TRBD2,TRBJ2-1,TRBV2,ASRRGTGGRASEQF
-,TRBJ2-7,TRBV5-5,ASSPTVGSMGV
-,TRBJ2-1,TRBV7-3,ASSLNGLAYNEQF
-,TRBJ2-1,TRBV5-1,ASKPPNRFDEQF
-,TRBJ2-3,TRBV7-3,ASSFGGNADTQY
-,TRBJ1-3,TRBV9,ASSVEGGHGNTIY
-,TRBJ1-2,TRBV15,ATRQWSGSGYT
-,TRBJ1-3,TRBV6-6,ASKGGLLSGNTIY
-,TRBJ2-2,TRBV5-1,ASQNRPGGRNTGELF
TRBD1,TRBJ2-2,TRBV4-3,ASSQEKGATGELF
TRBD2,TRBJ2-2,TRBV7-2,ASSSLAGGAGELF
TRBD2,TRBJ2-5,TRBV5-1,ASSLGSGRAETQY
TRBD1,TRBJ2-1,TRBV2,ASSRGTGVDEQF
-,TRBJ2-7,TRBV7-9,ASSAELYEQY